Listed below are T cell receptor beta chains from one sample, sequenced in a study of siplizumab effects on memory and regulatory T cells. Some clones are missing from TCRdb's copy, which holds only in-frame ones; the method was immunoSEQ multiplex PCR. Of approximately 94,000 clones in the sample, approximately 93% are singletons; the top ten hold under 8.5%. The sample consisted of CD8+ T cells sorted from blood. These receptors all come from a human donor in good health. The conserved cysteine and the conserved F or W are not part of the CDR3 here. The order of the fields is V gene, CDR3 protein.

TRBV15	ATSIQRGGPGELF
TRBV2	ASSIRTSSATDTQY
TRBV10-1	ASASGTDEQF
TRBV20-1	SARLRNEQF
TRBV7-3	ASSSDGNSGNTIY
TRBV2	AITAGTGTEAF
TRBV7-9	ASSSQNTGGTEAF
TRBV2	AREDPTTNTGELF
TRBV14	ASSSGTGTFYEQY
TRBV7-8	ASSLDRGYEQY
TRBV5-6	ASSRYLTEQPQH
TRBV27	ASSLTSGRNEQY
TRBV4-3	ASSQDQAGGRTWNEQY
TRBV10-3	AISEVGYEQF
TRBV4-2	ASSQDIKGQNEKLF
TRBV30	AWSDSYSGNTIY
TRBV6-1	ASLRGDTEAF
TRBV25-1	ASSEYDRGATEAF
TRBV11-3	ASSLPGHEQY
TRBV7-9	ASSLTSGGIFGEQY
TRBV7-9	ASSLELSGELF
TRBV30	AWRDALYEQY
TRBV7-9	ASSFTSSGNTIY
TRBV5-4	ASSVDRSNGDGYT
TRBV29-1	SVVGQGYEQY
TRBV11-3	ASSLTVNTEAF
TRBV7-6	ASSLKLRTTTSPLH
TRBV4-2	ASSQHRDTEANYGYT
TRBV9	ASTPEGSGTIQF
TRBV19	ASSIAGTSQVDSLLAKNIQY
TRBV15	ATSTNRVYEQY
TRBV27	ASSLTGPQPQH
TRBV4-1	ASSQAGHTNTEAF
TRBV4-3	ASSLGPSYEQY
TRBV13	ASSLGSANYGYT
TRBV27	ASSSLAGGNNEQF
TRBV2	ASRPPDRGTDTQY
TRBV7-3	ASSLNGPGEPQH
TRBV11-3	ASSPRQNKRRNQPQH
TRBV9	ASNPAGGTYEQY
TRBV7-9	ASSLFSGNTGELF
TRBV9	ASSDSNGVTDEQF
TRBV27	ASSLKAGYEQY
TRBV15	ATSRASSAAEQF
TRBV5-4	ASSLYTGELF
TRBV27	ASSLMSDRGGTEAF
TRBV2	ASSELGLAGQTGELF
TRBV28	ASSLGDRGFTEAF
TRBV4-1	ASSQEWQKGSPLH
TRBV5-6	ASSSIGTLLGDGYT
TRBV4-1	ASSQDRLGDGYT
TRBV7-3	ASSLDSGSSYNEQF
TRBV4-1	ASSQVRANEKLF